This TCR beta chain comes out of a study of cytomegalovirus exposure and HLA in healthy donors. Regarding the study as a whole: Specific recognition of CMV antigens was confirmed in vitro for a few chains (all CMV-associated). Several of the most significant clusters appeared, in a later analysis, to be linked to common viral pathogens. As was reported, the classifier diagnosed cytomegalovirus status with high specificity and sensitivity.

Trimming at V came to 4 bases and at J to 2 bases, leaving 11 bases not matched to a gene. The CDR3 is made up of 18 amino acids. Germline V lookup: CDR1 MNHEY, CDR2 SMNVEV (reference sequence). Details on this clone: The antigen remains undetermined.

The PCR used 60 Vbeta and 13 Jbeta primers. TCRdb's table, derived via immunoSEQ multiplex PCR, lists solely in-frame clones and lacks some. The sample holds about 48,000 clones. This chain uses TRBV27 with TRBJ2-3; 11 positions agree with TRBD2. Sequencing was carried out using PBMCs. This receptor was taken from a woman between 40 and 55 years old in good health and CMV-seronegative. CDR3 coding DNA: TGTGCCAGCAGTTCCCCACTAGCGGGAGTGCGTCTCACAGATACGCAGTATTTT. Protein sequence: CASSSPLAGVRLTDTQYF.